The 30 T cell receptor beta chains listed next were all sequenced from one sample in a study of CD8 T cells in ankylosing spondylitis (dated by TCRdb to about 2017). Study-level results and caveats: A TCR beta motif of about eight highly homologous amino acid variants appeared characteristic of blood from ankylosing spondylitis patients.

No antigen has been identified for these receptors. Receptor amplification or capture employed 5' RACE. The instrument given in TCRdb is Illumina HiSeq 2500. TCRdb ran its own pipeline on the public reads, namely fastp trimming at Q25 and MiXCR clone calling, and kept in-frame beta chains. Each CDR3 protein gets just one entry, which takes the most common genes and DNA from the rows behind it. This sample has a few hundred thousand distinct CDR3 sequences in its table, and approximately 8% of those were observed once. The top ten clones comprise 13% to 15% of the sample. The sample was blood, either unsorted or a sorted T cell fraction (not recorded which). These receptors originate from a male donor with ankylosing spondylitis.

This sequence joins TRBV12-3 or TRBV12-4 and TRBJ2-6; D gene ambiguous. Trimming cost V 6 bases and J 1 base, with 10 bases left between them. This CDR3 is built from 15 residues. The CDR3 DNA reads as TGTGCCAGCAGACAATCCAGGTCTGGGGCCAACGTCCTGACTTTC. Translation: CASRQSRSGANVLTF.

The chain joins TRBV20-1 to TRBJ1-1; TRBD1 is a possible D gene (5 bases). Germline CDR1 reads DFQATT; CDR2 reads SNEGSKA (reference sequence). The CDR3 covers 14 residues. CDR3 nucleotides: TGCAGCCCTGGCCCAGGGAGGCAGAACACTGAAGCTTTCTTT. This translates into CSPGPGRQNTEAFF.

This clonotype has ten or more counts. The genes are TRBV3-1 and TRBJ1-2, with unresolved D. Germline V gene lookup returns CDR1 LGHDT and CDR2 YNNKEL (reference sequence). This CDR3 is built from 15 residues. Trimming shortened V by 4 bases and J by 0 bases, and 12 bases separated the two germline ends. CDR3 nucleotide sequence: TGTGCCAGCAGCCCGGACGCAAGAGCTAACTATGGCTACACCTTC. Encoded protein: CASSPDARANYGYTF. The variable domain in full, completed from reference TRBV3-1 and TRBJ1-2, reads DTAVSQTPKYLVTQMGNDKSIKCEQNLGHDTMYWYKQDSKKFLKIMFSYNNKELIINETVPNRFSPKSPDKAHLNLHINSLELGDSAVYFCASSPDARANYGYTFGSGTRLTVV.

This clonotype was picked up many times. CDR3 sequence (DNA): TGTGCCAGCAGTTTGATGGGGATCCATAATGAAAAACTGTTTTTT. Amino acids: CASSLMGIHNEKLFF. The chain recombines TRBV12-3 or TRBV12-4 with TRBJ1-4; D not certain. V dropped 3 bases and J dropped 4 bases, with 12 bases sitting between them. CDR3 length equals 15 residues.

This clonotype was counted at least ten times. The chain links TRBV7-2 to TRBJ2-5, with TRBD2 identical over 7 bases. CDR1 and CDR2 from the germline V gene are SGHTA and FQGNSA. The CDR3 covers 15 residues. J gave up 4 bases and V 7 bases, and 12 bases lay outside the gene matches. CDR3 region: CASTLRGVFRETQYF. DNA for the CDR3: TGTGCCAGCACCCTCCGGGGGGTTTTCCGAGAGACCCAGTACTTC.

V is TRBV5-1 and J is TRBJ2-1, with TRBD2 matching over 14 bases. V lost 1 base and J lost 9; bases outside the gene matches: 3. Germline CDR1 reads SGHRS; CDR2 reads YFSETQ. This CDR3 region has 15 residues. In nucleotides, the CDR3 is TGCGCCAGCAGCTTGTTTGGACTAGCGGGAGGTGAGCAGTTCTTC. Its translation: CASSLFGLAGGEQFF.

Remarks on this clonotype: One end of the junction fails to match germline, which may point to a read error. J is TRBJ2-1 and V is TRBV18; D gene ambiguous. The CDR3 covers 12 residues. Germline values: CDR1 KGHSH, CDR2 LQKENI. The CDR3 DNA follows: TGTGCCAGCTCATTGGGATCGAATGAGCAGTCCTTC. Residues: CASSLGSNEQSF. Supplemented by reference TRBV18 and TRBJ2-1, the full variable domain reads NAGVMQNPRHLVRRRGQEARLRCSPMKGHSHVYWYRQLPEEGLKFMVYLQKENIIDESGMPKERFSAEFPKEGPSILRIQQVVRGDSAAYFCASSLGSNEQSFGPGTRLTVL.

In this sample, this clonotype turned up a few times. CDR3 DNA sequence: TGCAGTGCTAGAGATCCCGGGCTGAGCTCCTACAATGAGCAGTTCTTC. As protein: CSARDPGLSSYNEQFF. The chain uses TRBV20-1 and TRBJ2-1; no clear D gene. Germline V gives CDR1 DFQATT, CDR2 SNEGSKA (reference sequence). The CDR3 is 16 amino acids. V was clipped by 0 bases and J by 0 bases, with 12 bases between them.

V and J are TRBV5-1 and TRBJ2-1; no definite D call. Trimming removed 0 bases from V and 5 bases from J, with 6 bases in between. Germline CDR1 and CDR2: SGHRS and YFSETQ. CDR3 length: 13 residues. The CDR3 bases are TGCGCCAGCAGCTTGGCCAGAGACAATGAGCAGTTCTTC. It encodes CASSLARDNEQFF. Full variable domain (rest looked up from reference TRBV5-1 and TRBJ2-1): KAGVTQTPRYLIKTRGQQVTLSCSPISGHRSVSWYQQTPGQGLQFLFEYFSETQRNKGNFPGRFSGRQFSNSRSEMNVSTLELGDSALYLCASSLARDNEQFFGPGTRLTVL.

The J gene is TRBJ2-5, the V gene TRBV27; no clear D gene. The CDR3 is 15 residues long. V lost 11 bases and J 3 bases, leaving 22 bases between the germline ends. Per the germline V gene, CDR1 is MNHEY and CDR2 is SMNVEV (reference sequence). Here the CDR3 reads CASSALSDAKETQYF. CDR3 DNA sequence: TGTGCCTCCTCAGCCCTCTCCGATGCTAAAGAGACCCAGTACTTC.

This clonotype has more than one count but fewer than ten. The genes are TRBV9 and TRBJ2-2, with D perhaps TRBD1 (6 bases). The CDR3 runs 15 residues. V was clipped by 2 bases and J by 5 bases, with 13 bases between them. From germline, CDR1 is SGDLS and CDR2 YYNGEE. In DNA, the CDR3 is TGTGCCAGCAGCGTGATAGGACAGTTGACCGGGGAGCTGTTTTTT. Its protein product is CASSVIGQLTGELFF.

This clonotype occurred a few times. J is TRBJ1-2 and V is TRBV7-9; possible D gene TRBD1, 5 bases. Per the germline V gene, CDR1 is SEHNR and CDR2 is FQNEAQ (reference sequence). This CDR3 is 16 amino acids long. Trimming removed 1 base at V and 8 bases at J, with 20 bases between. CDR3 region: CASSLGAGLVLGGYTF. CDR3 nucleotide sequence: TGTGCCAGCAGCTTAGGGGCAGGGCTCGTACTGGGCGGCTACACCTTC.

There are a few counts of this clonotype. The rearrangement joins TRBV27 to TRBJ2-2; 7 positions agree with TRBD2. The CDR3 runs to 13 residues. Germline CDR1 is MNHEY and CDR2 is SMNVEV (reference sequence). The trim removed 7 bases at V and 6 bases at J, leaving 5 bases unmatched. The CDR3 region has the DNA TGTGCCAGCACCATCGGGGGGTCCGGGGAGCTGTTTTTT. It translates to CASTIGGSGELFF.

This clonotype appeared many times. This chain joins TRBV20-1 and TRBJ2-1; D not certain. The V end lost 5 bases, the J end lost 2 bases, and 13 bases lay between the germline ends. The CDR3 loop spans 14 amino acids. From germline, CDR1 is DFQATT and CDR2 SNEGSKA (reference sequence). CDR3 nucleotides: TGCAGTGCTCAAGGGCCTGGAACCTACAATGAGCAGTTCTTC. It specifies CSAQGPGTYNEQFF.

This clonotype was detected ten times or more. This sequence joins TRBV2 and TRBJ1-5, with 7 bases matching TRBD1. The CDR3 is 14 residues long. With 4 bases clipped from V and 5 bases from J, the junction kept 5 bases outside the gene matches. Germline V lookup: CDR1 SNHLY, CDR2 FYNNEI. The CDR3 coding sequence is TGTGCCAGCAGTGTTTTTGGACAGGATCAGCCCCAGCATTTT. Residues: CASSVFGQDQPQHF.

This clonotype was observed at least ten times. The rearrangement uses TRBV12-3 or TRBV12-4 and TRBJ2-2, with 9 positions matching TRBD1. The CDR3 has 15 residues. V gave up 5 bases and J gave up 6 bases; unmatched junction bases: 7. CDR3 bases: TGTGCCAGCAGTCTCCGGGACAGGGCCCCCGGGGAGCTGTTTTTT. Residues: CASSLRDRAPGELFF.

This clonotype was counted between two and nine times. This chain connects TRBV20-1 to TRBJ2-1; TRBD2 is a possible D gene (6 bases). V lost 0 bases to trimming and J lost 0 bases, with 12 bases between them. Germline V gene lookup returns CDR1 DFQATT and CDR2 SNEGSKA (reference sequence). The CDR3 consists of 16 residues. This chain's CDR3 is CSARDRSGRSYNEQFF. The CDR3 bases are TGCAGTGCTAGAGACAGGAGCGGGCGCTCCTACAATGAGCAGTTCTTC.

The CDR3 coding sequence is TGTGCCAGCAGCCAGGAGCGGGGGTCGTGGGATACGCAGTATTTT. Its protein is CASSQERGSWDTQYF. The chain combines TRBV4-2 with TRBJ2-3, with 8 bases fitting TRBD2. J gave up 6 bases and V 3 bases, and 8 bases lay outside the gene matches. The CDR3 runs to 15 residues. Germline loops: CDR1 LGHNA, CDR2 YNFKEQ.

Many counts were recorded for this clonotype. Written as DNA, the CDR3 is TGCAGTGCTAGAGATCGTGGGGAACAGCCCCAGCATTTT. This sequence encodes CSARDRGEQPQHF. The rearrangement joins TRBV20-1 to TRBJ1-5; D is uncertain. V gave up 0 bases and J gave up 7 bases, with 10 bases separating them. Germline values: CDR1 DFQATT, CDR2 SNEGSKA (reference sequence). CDR3 length: 13 residues.

CDR3 bases: TGTGCCAGCAGCCAAGGAGGGACAGGGACCGGGGAGCTGTTTTTT. Protein: CASSQGGTGTGELFF. The chain couples TRBV14 to TRBJ2-2; 9 bases are shared with TRBD1. CDR1 SGHDN and CDR2 FVKESK come from the germline V gene. The CDR3 runs 15 residues. Losses at the gene ends were 1 base for V and 5 bases for J; bases not matched to a gene: 2.

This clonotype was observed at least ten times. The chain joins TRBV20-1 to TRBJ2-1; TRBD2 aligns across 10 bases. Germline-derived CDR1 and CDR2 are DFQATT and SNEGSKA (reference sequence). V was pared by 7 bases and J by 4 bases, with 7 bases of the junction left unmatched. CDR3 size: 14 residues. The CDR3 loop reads CSGTGLAAYNEQFF. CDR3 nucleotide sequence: TGCAGTGGCACCGGACTAGCGGCTTACAATGAGCAGTTCTTC.

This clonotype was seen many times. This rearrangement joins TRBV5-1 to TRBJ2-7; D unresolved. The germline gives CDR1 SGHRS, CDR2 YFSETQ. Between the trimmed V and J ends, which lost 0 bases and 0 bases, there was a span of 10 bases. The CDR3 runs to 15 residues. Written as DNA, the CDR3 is TGCGCCAGCAGCTTGGTTGGCGGCAGCTCCTACGAGCAGTACTTC. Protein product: CASSLVGGSSYEQYF.

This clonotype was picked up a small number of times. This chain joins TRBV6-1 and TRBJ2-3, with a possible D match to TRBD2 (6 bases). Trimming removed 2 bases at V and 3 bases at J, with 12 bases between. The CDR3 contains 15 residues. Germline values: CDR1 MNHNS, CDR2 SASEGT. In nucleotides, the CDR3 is TGTGCCAGCAGTGAACGTGGCGGGACGACAGATACGCAGTATTTT. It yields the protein CASSERGGTTDTQYF.

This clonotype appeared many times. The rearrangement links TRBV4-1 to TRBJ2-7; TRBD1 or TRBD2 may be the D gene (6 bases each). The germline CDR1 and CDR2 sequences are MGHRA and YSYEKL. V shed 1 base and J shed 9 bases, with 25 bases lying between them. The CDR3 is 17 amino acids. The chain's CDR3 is CASSQVRSDLGGMPQYF. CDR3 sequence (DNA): TGCGCCAGCAGCCAAGTCAGATCGGACCTAGGGGGGATGCCGCAGTACTTC.

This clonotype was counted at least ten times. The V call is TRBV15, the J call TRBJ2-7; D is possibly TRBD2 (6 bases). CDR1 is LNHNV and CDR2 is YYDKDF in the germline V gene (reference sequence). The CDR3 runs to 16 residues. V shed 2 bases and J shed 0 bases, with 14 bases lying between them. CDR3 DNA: TGTGCCACCAGCAGATTTACTAGCACCAACTCCTACGAGCAGTACTTC. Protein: CATSRFTSTNSYEQYF.

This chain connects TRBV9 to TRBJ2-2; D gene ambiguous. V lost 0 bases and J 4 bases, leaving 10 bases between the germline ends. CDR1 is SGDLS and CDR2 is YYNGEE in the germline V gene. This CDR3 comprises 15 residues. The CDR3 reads CASSVGATATGELFF. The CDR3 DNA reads TGTGCCAGCAGCGTAGGGGCTACAGCCACCGGGGAGCTGTTTTTT.

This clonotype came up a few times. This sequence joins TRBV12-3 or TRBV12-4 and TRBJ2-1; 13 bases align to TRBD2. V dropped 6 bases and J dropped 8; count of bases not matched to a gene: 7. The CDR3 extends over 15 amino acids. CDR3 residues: CASRIPGLAGYEQFF. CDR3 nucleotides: TGTGCCAGCAGGATACCGGGACTAGCGGGATATGAGCAGTTCTTC.

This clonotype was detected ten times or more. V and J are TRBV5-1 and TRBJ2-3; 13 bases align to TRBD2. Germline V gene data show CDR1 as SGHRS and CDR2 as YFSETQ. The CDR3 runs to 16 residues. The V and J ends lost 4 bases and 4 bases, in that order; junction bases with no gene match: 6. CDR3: CASSPGLAGMADTQYF. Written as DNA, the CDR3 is TGCGCCAGCAGCCCGGGACTAGCGGGGATGGCAGATACGCAGTATTTT.

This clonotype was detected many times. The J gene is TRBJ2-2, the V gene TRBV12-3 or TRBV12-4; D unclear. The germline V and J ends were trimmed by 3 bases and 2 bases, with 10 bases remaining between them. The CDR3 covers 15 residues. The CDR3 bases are TGTGCCAGCAGTTTCGGTCCTGTTAACACCGGGGAGCTGTTTTTT. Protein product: CASSFGPVNTGELFF.

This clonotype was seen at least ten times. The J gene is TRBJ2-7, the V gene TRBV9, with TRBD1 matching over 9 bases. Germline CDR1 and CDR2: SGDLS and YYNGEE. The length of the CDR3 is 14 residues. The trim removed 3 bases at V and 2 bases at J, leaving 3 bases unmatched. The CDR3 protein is CASSGGQGPYEQYF. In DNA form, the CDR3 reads TGTGCCAGCAGCGGGGGACAGGGCCCCTACGAGCAGTACTTC.